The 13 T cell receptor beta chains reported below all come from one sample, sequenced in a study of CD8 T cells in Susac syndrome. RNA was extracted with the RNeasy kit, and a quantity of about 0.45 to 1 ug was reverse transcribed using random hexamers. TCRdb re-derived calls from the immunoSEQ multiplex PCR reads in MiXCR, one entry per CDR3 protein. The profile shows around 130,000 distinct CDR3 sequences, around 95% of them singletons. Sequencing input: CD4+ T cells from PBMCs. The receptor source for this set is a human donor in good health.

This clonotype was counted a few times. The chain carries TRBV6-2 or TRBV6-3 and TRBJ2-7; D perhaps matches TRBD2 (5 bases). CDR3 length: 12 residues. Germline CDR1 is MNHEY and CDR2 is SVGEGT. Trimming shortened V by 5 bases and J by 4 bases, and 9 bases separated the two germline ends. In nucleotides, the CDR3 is TGTGCCAGCAGTCGTGGGGAGTACGAGCAGTACTTC. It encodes CASSRGEYEQYF.

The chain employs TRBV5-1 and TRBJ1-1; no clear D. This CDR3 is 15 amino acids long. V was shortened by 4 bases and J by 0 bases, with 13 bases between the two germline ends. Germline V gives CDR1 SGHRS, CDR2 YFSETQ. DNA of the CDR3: TGCGCCAGCAGCCCCGGGTCAGCTATGAACACTGAAGCTTTCTTT. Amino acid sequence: CASSPGSAMNTEAFF.

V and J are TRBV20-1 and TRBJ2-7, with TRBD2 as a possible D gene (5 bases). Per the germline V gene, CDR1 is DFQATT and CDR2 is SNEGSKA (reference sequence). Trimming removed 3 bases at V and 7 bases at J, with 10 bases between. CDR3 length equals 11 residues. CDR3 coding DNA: TGCAGTGCTAGTTCCTCGGGGGAGCAGTACTTC. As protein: CSASSSGEQYF.

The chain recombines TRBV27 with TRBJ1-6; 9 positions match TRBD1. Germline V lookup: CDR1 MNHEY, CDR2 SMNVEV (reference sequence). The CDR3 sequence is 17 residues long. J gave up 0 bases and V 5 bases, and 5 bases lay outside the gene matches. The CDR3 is CASSQGTGSSYNSPLHF. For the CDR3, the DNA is TGTGCCAGCAGTCAGGGGACAGGGAGCTCCTATAATTCACCCCTCCACTTT.

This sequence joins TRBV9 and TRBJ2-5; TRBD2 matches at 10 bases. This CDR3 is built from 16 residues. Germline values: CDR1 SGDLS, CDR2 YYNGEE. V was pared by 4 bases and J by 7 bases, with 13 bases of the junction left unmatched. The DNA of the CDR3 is TGTGCCAGCAGCCCCTCTACTAGCGGGATCGCGGGGACCCAGTACTTC. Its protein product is CASSPSTSGIAGTQYF.

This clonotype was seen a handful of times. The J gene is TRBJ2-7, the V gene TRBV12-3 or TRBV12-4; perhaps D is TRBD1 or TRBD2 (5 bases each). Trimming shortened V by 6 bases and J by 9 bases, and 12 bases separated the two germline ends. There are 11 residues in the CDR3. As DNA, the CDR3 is TGTGCCAGCAGCCCGGGGCGGTCGCAGTACTTC. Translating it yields CASSPGRSQYF.

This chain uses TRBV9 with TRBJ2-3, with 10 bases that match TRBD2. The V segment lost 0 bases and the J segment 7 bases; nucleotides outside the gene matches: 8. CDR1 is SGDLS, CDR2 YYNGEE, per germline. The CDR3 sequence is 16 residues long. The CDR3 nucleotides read TGTGCCAGCAGCGTAGCCCCTAGCGGGAGTCTGAATACGCAGTATTTT. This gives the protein CASSVAPSGSLNTQYF.

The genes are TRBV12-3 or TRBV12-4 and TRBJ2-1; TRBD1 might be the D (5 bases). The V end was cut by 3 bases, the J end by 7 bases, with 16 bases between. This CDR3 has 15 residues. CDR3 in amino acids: CASSFSGAALNEQFF. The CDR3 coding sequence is TGTGCCAGCAGTTTTTCTGGGGCTGCACTAAATGAGCAGTTCTTC.

The CDR3 DNA reads as TGTGCCAGCAGCCAAGTTGCCGGGGGAGCCTACAATGAGCAGTTCTTC. This encodes CASSQVAGGAYNEQFF. The chain employs TRBV3-1 and TRBJ2-1; D is possibly TRBD2 (6 bases). V was shortened by 1 base and J by 2 bases, with 12 bases between the two germline ends. The CDR3 runs 16 residues. Germline assignment: CDR1 LGHDT and CDR2 YNNKEL (reference sequence).

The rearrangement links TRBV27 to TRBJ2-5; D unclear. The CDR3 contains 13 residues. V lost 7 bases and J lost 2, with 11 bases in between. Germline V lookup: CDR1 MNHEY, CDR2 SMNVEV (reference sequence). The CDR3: CASIRAAQETQYF. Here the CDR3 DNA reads TGTGCCAGCATAAGGGCAGCTCAAGAGACCCAGTACTTC.

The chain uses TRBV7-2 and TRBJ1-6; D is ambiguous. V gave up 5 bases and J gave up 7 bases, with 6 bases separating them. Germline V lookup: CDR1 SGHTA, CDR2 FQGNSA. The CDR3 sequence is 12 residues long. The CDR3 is CASSPNNSPLHF. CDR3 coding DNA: TGTGCCAGCAGCCCGAACAATTCACCCCTCCACTTT.

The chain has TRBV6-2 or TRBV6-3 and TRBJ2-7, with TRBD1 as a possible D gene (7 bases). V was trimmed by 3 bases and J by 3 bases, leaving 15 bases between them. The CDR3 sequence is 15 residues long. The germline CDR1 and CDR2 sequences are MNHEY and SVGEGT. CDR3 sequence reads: CASSYAGQRDYEQYF. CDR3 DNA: TGTGCCAGCAGTTATGCGGGACAGCGCGACTACGAGCAGTACTTC.

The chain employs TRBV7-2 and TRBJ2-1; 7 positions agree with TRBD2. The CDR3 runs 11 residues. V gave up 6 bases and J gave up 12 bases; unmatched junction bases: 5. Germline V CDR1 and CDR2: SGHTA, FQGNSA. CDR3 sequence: CASSLGGAQFF. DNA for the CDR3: TGTGCCAGCAGTTTGGGAGGGGCGCAGTTCTTC. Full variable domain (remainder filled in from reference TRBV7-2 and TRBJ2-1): GAGVSQSPSNKVTEKGKDVELRCDPISGHTALYWYRQSLGQGLEFLIYFQGNSAPDKSGLPSDRFSAERTGGSVSTLTIQRTQQEDSAVYLCASSLGGAQFFGPGTRLTVL.